The entry below gives a single T cell receptor beta chain sequence along with its context. Beta-chain TCR CDR3 regions were amplified from RNA transcripts. Second-round multiplex PCR came after a first-round RT-PCR that employed HTBI primers. TCRdb redid the calling of the multiplex PCR reads with MiXCR, one entry per CDR3 protein. The repertoire holds roughly 160,000 distinct CDR3 sequences, with 30% to 45% as singletons. V was pared by 8 bases and J by 0 bases, with 14 bases between. Germline CDR1 reads MNHNS; CDR2 reads SASEGT. This CDR3 is 14 amino acids long. The sample belongs to a study of Graves' ophthalmopathy and Graves' hyperthyroidism. About the research overall: Blood was drawn at initial diagnosis, before any treatment.

This sequence joins TRBV6-1 and TRBJ2-7; no clear D gene. Sequenced sample: peripheral blood. The TCR originated in a middle-aged woman with Graves' ophthalmopathy. This CDR3 reads CASSATQSSYEQYF. Written as DNA, the CDR3 is TGTGCCAGCTCGGCTACCCAGAGCTCCTACGAGCAGTACTTC.